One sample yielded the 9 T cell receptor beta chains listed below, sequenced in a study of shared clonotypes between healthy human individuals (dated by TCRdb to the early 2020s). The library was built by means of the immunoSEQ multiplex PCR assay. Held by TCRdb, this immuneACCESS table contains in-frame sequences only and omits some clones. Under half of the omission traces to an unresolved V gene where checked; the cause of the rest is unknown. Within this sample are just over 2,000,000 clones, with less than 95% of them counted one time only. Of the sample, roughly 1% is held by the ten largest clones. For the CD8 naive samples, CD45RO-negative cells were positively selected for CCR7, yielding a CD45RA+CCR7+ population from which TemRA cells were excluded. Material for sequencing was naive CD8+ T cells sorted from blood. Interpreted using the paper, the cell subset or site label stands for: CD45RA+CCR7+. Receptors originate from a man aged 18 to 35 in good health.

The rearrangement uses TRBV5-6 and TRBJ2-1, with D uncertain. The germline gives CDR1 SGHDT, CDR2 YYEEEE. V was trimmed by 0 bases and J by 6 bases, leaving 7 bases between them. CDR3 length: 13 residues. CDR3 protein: CASSLGPGNEQFF. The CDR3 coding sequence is TGTGCCAGCAGCTTGGGTCCGGGCAATGAGCAGTTCTTC.

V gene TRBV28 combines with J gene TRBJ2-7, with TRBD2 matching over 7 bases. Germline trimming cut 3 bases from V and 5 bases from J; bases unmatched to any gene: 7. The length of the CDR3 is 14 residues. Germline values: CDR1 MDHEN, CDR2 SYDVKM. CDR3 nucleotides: TGTGCCAGCAGTTTGAGTGGCGGGAGTAACGAGCAGTACTTC. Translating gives CASSLSGGSNEQYF. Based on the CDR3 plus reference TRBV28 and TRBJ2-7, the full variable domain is DVKVTQSSRYLVKRTGEKVFLECVQDMDHENMFWYRQDPGLGLRLIYFSYDVKMKEKGDIPEGYSVSREKKERFSLILESASTNQTSMYLCASSLSGGSNEQYFGPGTRLTVT.

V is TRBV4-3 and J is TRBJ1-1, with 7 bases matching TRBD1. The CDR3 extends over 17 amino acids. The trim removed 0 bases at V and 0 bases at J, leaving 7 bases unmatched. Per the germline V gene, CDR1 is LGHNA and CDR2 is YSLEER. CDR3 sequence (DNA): TGCGCCAGCAGCCAAGATCGTGGCAGGGGGGTGAACACTGAAGCTTTCTTT. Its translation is CASSQDRGRGVNTEAFF.

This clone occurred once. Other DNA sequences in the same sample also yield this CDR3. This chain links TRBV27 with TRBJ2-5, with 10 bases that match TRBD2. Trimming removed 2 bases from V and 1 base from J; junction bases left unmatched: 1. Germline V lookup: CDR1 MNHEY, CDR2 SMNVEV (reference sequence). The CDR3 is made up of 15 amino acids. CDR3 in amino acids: CASSLLAGVQETQYF. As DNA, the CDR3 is TGTGCCAGCAGTTTACTAGCGGGGGTCCAAGAGACCCAGTACTTC.

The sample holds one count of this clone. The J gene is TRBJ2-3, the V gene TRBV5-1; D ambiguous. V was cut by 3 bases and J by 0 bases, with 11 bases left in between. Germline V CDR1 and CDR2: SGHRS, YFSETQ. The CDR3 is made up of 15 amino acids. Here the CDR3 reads CASSSFGLSTDTQYF. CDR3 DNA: TGCGCCAGCAGCTCTTTTGGGTTGAGCACAGATACGCAGTATTTT.

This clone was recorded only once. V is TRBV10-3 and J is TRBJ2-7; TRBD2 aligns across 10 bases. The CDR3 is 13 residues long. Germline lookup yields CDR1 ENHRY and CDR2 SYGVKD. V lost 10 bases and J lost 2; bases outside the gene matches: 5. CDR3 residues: CATQGTSAYEQYF. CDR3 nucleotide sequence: TGTGCCACCCAAGGGACTAGCGCCTACGAGCAGTACTTC.

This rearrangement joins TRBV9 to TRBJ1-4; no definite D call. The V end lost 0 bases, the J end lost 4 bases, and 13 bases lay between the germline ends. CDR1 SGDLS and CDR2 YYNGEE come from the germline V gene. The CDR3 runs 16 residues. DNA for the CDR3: TGTGCCAGCAGCGTAGGGGCAGCCAGTCTTAATGAAAAACTGTTTTTT. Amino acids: CASSVGAASLNEKLFF.

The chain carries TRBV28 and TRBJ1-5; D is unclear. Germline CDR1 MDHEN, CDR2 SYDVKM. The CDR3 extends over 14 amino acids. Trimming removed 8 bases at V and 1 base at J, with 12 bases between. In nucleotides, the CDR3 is TGTGCCAGCGCCTTGGGAATAAGCAATCAGCCCCAGCATTTT. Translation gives CASALGISNQPQHF.

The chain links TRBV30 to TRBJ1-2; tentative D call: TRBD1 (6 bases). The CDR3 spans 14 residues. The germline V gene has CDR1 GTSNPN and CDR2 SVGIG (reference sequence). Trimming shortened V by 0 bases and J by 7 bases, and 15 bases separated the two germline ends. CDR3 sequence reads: CAWSVTGGAGGYTF. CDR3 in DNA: TGTGCCTGGAGTGTGACGGGGGGCGCGGGTGGCTACACCTTC. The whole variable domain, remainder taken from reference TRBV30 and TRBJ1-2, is SQTIHQWPATLVQPVGSPLSLECTVEGTSNPNLYWYRQAAGRGLQLLFYSVGIGQISSEVPQNLSASRPQDRQFILSSKKLLLSDSGFYLCAWSVTGGAGGYTFGSGTRLTVV.